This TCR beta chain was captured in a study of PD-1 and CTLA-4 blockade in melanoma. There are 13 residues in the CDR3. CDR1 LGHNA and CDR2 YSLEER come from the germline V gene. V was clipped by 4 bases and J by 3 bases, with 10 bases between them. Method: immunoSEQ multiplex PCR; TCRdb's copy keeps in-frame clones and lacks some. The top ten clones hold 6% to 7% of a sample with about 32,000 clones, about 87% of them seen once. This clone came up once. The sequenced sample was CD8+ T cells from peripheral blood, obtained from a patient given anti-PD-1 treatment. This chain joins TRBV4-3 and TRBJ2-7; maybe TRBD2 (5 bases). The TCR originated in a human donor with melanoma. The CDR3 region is CASSPDGSYEQYF. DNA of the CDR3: TGCGCCAGCAGCCCAGATGGGAGCTACGAGCAGTACTTC.